This TCR beta chain came from a study of PD-1 blockade in mismatch repair-deficient tumors. The repertoire was sequenced with immunoSEQ multiplex PCR; TCRdb's copy has only in-frame clones and lacks some. The sample carries under 150,000 clones, more than 85% recorded once. Every patient had mismatch repair deficiency by PCR or immunohistochemistry. This receptor was taken from an adult with mismatch repair-deficient cancer. Here the sequenced sample was peripheral blood, taken 44 weeks after starting pembrolizumab.

This chain's CDR3 is CASSLVLQFNEQFF. CDR3 nucleotide sequence: TGTGCCAGCAGTTTGGTGCTGCAATTCAATGAGCAGTTCTTC. The chain carries TRBV27 and TRBJ2-1; D unresolved. The V end lost 3 bases, the J end lost 6 bases, and 12 bases lay between the germline ends. This CDR3 is 14 amino acids long. Germline CDR1 is MNHEY and CDR2 is SMNVEV (reference sequence).